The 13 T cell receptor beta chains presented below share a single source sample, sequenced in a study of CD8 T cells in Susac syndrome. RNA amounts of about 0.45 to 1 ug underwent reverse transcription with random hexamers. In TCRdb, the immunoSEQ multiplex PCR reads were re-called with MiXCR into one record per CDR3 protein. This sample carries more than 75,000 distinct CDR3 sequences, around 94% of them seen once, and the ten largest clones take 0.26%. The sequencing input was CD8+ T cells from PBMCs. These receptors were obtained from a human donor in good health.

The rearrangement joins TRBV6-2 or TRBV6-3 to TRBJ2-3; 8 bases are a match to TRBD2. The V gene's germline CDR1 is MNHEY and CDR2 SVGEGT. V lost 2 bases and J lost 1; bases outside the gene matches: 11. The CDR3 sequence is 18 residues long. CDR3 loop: CASSYRPAGVLGTDTQYF. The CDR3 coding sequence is TGTGCCAGCAGTTACCGCCCAGCGGGAGTATTAGGCACAGATACGCAGTATTTT.

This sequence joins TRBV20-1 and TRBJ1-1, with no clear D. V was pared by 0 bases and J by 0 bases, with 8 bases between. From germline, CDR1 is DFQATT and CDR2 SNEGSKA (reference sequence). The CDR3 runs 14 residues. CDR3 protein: CSARDLAVNTEAFF. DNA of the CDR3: TGCAGTGCTAGAGATCTCGCAGTGAACACTGAAGCTTTCTTT.

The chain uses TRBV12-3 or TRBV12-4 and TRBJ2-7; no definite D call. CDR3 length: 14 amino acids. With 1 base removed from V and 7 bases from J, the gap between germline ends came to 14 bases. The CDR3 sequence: CASSLGSILGEQYV. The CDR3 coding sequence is TGTGCCAGCAGTTTAGGTTCAATCTTGGGGGAGCAGTACGTC.

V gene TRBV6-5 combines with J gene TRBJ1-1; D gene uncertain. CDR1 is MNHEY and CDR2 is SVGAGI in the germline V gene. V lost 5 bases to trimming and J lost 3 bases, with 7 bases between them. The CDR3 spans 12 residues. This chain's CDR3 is CASSTWDTEAFF. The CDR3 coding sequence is TGTGCCAGCAGTACGTGGGACACTGAAGCTTTCTTT.

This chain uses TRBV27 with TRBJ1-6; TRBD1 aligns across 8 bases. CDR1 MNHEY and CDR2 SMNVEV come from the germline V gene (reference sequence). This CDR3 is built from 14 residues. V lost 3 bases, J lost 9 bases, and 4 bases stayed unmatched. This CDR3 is CASSLRQGASPLHF. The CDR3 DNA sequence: TGTGCCAGCAGTTTGCGGCAGGGGGCTTCACCCCTCCACTTT.

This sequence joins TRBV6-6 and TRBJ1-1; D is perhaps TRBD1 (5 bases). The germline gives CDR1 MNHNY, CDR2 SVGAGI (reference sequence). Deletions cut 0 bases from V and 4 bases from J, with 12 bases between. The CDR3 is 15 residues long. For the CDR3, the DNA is TGTGCCAGCAGTTACTCTAGCAGGGAGGGCACTGAAGCTTTCTTT. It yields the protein CASSYSSREGTEAFF.

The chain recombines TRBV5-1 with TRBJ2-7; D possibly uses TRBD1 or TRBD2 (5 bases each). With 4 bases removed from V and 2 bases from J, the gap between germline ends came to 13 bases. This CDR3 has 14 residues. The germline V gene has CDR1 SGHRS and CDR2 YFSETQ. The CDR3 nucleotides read TGCGCCAGCAGCGCTGGGGACGGTACCTACGAGCAGTACGTC. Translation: CASSAGDGTYEQYV.

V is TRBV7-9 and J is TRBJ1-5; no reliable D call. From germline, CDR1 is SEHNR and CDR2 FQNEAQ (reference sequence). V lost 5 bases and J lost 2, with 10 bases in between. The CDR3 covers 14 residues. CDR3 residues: CASSGIRGNQPQHF. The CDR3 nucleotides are TGTGCCAGCAGCGGAATCCGTGGCAATCAGCCCCAGCATTTT.

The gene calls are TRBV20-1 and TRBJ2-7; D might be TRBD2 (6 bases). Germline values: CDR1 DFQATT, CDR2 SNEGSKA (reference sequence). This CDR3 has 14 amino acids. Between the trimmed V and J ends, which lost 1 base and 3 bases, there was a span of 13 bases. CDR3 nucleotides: TGCAGTGCTAGAGGGGTAGCGGAGCACTACGAGCAGTACTTC. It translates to CSARGVAEHYEQYF.

DNA for the CDR3: TGTGCCAGCAGCTCGCCGGGGGGGGCAGCAGATACGCAGTATTTT. This sequence encodes CASSSPGGAADTQYF. The chain recombines TRBV7-8 with TRBJ2-3, with 8 bases that match TRBD2. V lost 4 bases to trimming and J lost 4 bases; unmatched junction nucleotides: 7. Germline V gene data show CDR1 as SGHVS and CDR2 as FQNEAQ. This CDR3 contains 15 residues.

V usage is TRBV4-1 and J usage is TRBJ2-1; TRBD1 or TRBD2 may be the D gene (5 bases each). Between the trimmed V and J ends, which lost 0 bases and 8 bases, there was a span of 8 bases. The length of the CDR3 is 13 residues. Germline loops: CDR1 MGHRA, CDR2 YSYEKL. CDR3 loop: CASSQERGYEQFF. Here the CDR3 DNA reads TGCGCCAGCAGCCAAGAGAGGGGCTATGAGCAGTTCTTC.

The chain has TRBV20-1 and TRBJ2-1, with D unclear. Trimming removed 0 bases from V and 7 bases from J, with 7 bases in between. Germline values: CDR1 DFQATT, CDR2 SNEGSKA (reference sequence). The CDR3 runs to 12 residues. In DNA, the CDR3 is TGCAGTGCTAGAGATGAGGTGAATGAGCAGTTCTTC. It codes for CSARDEVNEQFF.

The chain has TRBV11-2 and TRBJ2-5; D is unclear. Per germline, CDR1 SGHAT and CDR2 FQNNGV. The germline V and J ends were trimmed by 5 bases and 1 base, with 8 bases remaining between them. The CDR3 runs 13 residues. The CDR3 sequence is CASSRGIQETQYF. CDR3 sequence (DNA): TGTGCCAGCAGCCGTGGAATCCAAGAGACCCAGTACTTC. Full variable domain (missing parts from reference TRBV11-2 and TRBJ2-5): EAGVAQSPRYKIIEKRQSVAFWCNPISGHATLYWYQQILGQGPKLLIQFQNNGVVDDSQLPKDRFSAERLKGVDSTLKIQPAKLEDSAVYLCASSRGIQETQYFGPGTRLLVL.